This T cell receptor beta chain was found in a study of blood T cells in healthy people across ages. General observations from the study: Using unsorted PBMCs precluded a conclusive naive versus antigen-experienced comparison. There was no known CMV status for donors, so expanded clonotype changes were possibly confounded. Long-lived donors exceeded aged donors in naive CD4+ cells and diversity.

The CDR3 contains 15 residues. After removal of 0 bases from V and 4 bases from J, the junction contained 5 bases not matched to a gene. Germline values: CDR1 SGHRS, CDR2 YFSETQ. It was with a sample-barcoded 5' primer and a J-beta primer mix that a second PCR of roughly 7 to 12 cycles was run. From the 5' RACE reads, TCRdb called clonotypes with MiXCR, one entry per CDR3 protein. The data show around 500,000 distinct CDR3 sequences, under 55% seen once. Remarks on this clonotype: Its antigen is unidentified.

V gene TRBV5-1 combines with J gene TRBJ1-1; 8 positions match TRBD1. The sequencing input was blood. The sequence was obtained from a man older than 75 in good health. The CDR3, as DNA: TGCGCCAGCAGCTTGGACTCAGGGGGCCGCACTGAAGCTTTCTTT. Its protein is CASSLDSGGRTEAFF. The whole variable domain, filled in from reference TRBV5-1 and TRBJ1-1, reads KAGVTQTPRYLIKTRGQQVTLSCSPISGHRSVSWYQQTPGQGLQFLFEYFSETQRNKGNFPGRFSGRQFSNSRSEMNVSTLELGDSALYLCASSLDSGGRTEAFFGQGTRLTVV.